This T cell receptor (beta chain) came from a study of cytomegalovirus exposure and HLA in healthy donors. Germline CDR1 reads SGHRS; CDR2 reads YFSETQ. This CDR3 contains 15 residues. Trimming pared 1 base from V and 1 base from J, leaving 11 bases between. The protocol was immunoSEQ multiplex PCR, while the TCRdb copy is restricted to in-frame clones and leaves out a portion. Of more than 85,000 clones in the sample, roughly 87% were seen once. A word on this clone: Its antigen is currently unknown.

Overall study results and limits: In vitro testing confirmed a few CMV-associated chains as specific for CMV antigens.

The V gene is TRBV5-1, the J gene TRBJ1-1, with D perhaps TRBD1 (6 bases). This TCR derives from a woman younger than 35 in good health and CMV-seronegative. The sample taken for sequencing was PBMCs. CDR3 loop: CASSLTGQSNTEAFF. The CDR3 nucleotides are TGCGCCAGCAGCTTGACAGGACAGTCGAACACTGAAGCTTTCTTT.